The clone carrying this TCR beta chain came up a few times. The data were obtained in a study of human T cells and chemical hapten exposure. TCRdb used MiXCR to reprocess the RACE reads, holding one entry per CDR3 protein. The table lists about 74,000 distinct CDR3 sequences, 13% to 15% of them singletons. The CDR3 length is 14 residues. Germline CDR1 and CDR2: SGHVS and FNYEAQ. The V gene lost 5 bases and the J gene lost 3 bases, with 11 bases spanning the gap. The time point was: pre-sensitization, week 0. Treatment denoted: therapeutic diphenylcyclopropenone sensitization with weekly scalp DPC. The clonotype comes from a woman between 45 and 65 years old with alopecia areata. Some clones in this sample may be carry-over from other donors' samples. V is TRBV7-6 and J is TRBJ2-1; perhaps TRBD1 as D (6 bases). The sequencing used whole blood, collected in connection with sensitization to the hapten diphenylcyclopropenone (DPC). CDR3 residues: CASSPGHNYNEQFF. The CDR3 nucleotides read TGTGCCAGCAGCCCGGGACACAACTACAATGAGCAGTTCTTC.